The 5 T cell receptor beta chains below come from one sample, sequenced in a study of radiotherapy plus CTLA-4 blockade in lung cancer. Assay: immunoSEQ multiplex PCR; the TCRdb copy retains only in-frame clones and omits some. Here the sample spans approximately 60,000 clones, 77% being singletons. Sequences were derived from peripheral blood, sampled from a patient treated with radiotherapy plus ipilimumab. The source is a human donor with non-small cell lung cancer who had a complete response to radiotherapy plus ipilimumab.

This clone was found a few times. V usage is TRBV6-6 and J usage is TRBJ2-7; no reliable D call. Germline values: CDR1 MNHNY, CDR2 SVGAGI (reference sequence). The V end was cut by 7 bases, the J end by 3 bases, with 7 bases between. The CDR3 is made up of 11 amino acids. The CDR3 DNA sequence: TGTGCCAGCAATCACGGCTACGAGCAGTACTTC. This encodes CASNHGYEQYF.

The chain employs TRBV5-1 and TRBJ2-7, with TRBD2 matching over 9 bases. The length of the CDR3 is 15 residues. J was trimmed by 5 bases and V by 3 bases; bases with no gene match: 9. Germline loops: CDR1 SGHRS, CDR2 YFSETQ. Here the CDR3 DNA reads TGCGCCAGCAGCTCCGGGACTAGCCGCGCTCACGAGCAGTACTTC. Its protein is CASSSGTSRAHEQYF. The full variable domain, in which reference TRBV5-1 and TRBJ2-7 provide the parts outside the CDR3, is KAGVTQTPRYLIKTRGQQVTLSCSPISGHRSVSWYQQTPGQGLQFLFEYFSETQRNKGNFPGRFSGRQFSNSRSEMNVSTLELGDSALYLCASSSGTSRAHEQYFGPGTRLTVT.

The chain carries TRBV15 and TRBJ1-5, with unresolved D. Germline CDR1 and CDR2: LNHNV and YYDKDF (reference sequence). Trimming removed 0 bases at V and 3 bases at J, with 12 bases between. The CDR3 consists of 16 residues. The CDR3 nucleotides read TGTGCCACCAGCAGAGATCAGATCCAGACCAATCAGCCCCAGCATTTT. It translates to CATSRDQIQTNQPQHF.

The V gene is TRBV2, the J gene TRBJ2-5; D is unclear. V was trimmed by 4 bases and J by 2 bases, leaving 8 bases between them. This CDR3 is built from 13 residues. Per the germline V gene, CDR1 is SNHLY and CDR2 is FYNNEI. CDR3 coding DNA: TGTGCCAGCAGTGTCCAGTGGCAAGAGACCCAGTACTTC. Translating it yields CASSVQWQETQYF.

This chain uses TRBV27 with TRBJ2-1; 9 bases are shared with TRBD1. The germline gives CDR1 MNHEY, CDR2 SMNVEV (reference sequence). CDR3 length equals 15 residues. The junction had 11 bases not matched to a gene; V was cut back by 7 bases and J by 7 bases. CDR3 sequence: CASIPPDRGGNEQFF. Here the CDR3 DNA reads TGTGCCAGCATCCCCCCGGACAGGGGAGGGAATGAGCAGTTCTTC.